This TCR beta chain was identified in a study of shared clonotypes between healthy human individuals. CD45RO-negative, CCR7-selected cells formed the naive CD8 fraction, which excluded terminally differentiated effector memory CD45RA+ cells. The donors, healthy adults who were HIV-negative, had experienced no recent acute infections or vaccinations. Caucasian adults living in Nashville, Tennessee, provided all samples. Method: immunoSEQ multiplex PCR; TCRdb's copy keeps in-frame clones and lacks some. The data contain some 2,000,000 clones, about 95% of them singletons. In regard to this clone: Its antigen is not known.

Regarding the study as a whole: Between a few donors, naive CD4 clonotypes were shared at a level of approximately 5%. Even with large depth, rarefaction showed that sorted-subset sequencing was incomplete.

CDR1 and CDR2 from the germline V gene are SGHNT and YYREEE (reference sequence). After removal of 3 bases from V and 2 bases from J, the junction contained 7 bases not matched to a gene. The CDR3 sequence is 16 residues long. Sequencing was done on a sample of naive CD8+ T cells sorted from blood. The gene calls are TRBV5-4 and TRBJ2-1, with TRBD1 matching 8 bases. This TCR was sampled from a man between 18 and 29 years old in good health. The CDR3 spells CASSSIQTGAYNEQFF. The CDR3, as DNA: TGTGCCAGCAGCTCTATACAGACAGGGGCCTACAATGAGCAGTTCTTC.